This T cell receptor beta chain comes out of a study of blood T cell repertoires in COVID-19. Sequenced by immunoSEQ multiplex PCR; TCRdb stores in-frame clones only, minus some. The sample consists of 200,000 or so clones, under 90% of them appearing once. Trimming took 5 bases from V and 2 from J, leaving 12 bases between them. CDR3 size: 14 residues. Germline lookup yields CDR1 SGHVS and CDR2 FQNEAQ. The chain couples TRBV7-8 to TRBJ1-1, with D possibly TRBD1 on 5 matching bases. Material for sequencing was PBMCs or T cells enriched from blood (not recorded which). This receptor was obtained from a man in his 60s who had recovered from COVID-19. This CDR3 reads CASSLGRGNTEAFF. The CDR3 DNA reads TGTGCCAGCAGCCTAGGAAGGGGCAACACTGAAGCTTTCTTT.